A selection of T cell receptor beta chains follows, all from one sample in a study of Ad26.COV2.S vaccination and SARS-CoV-2 variants. Assay: immunoSEQ multiplex PCR; the TCRdb copy retains only in-frame clones and omits some. The top ten clones hold about 1.7% of a sample with 350,000 to 600,000 clones, roughly nine tenths of them seen once. The starting material was peripheral blood, obtained in a trial of Ad26.COV2.S vaccine versus placebo. These receptors all come from a person between 18 and 59 years old who received the Ad26.COV2.S COVID-19 vaccine or a placebo. The CDR3 runs from the conserved cysteine through the conserved F or W. Each record gives: J gene, D gene, clone size, V gene, CDR3 DNA, CDR3 protein. A D gene is named only where the DNA matches it firmly. For some rows the clone size is stated as once, few or many, or as a class when expanded; others skip it.

>TRBJ2-2|-|-|TRBV5-1
TGCGCCAGCAGCTCGACGGTTAACACCGGGGAGCTGTTTTTT
CASSSTVNTGELFF
>TRBJ1-1|-|-|TRBV13
TGTGCCAGCAGCGTCCGGGACCGATACACTGAAGCTTTCTTT
CASSVRDRYTEAFF
>TRBJ2-3|-|-|TRBV6-5
TGTGCCAGCAGTTACTCGAATCCAGGGGATACGCAGTATTTT
CASSYSNPGDTQYF
>TRBJ1-2|TRBD1|-|TRBV29-1
TGCAGCGTTGAAGGGGGACAGGGAATCCTCTATGGCTACACCTTC
CSVEGGQGILYGYTF
>TRBJ2-2|TRBD1|-|TRBV4-2
TGTGCCAGCAGCCAAGGGACAGGGTCTGGCACCGGGGAGCTGTTTTTT
CASSQGTGSGTGELFF
>TRBJ1-3|-|-|TRBV27
TGTGCCAGCAGTTTATCTGCGGGGTTCGCCGGAAACACCATATATTTT
CASSLSAGFAGNTIYF
>TRBJ1-1|-|-|TRBV6-5
TGTGCCAGCAGTTTGTCAGGGAACACTGAAGCTTTCTTT
CASSLSGNTEAFF
>TRBJ2-7|-|-|TRBV5-6
TGTGCCAGCAGCTTGGTGATCCCACCGGCCTACGAGCAGTACTTC
CASSLVIPPAYEQYF
>TRBJ2-5|-|-|TRBV7-6
TGTGCCAGCAGCTTATACGTTAGTCGGCAAGAGACCCAGTACTTC
CASSLYVSRQETQYF
>TRBJ2-6|-|once|TRBV27
TGTGCCAGCAGTTTCCGCCAGTTCTCTGGGGCCAACGTCCTGACTTTC
CASSFRQFSGANVLTF
>TRBJ2-4|TRBD2|once|TRBV4-3
TGCGCCAGCAGCCAAACTAGCGGGGGGGCCTATGTGGCCGAAAACATTCAGTACTTC
CASSQTSGGAYVAENIQYF
>TRBJ1-1|-|-|TRBV5-1
TGCGCCAGCAGGCGCGGCGGTGGTAGGAACACTGAAGCTTTCTTT
CASRRGGGRNTEAFF
>TRBJ2-5|-|-|TRBV5-1
TGCGCCAGCAGCCTAGACCCCGGAGAGACCCAGTACTTC
CASSLDPGETQYF
>TRBJ2-5|-|-|TRBV5-5
TGTGCCAGCAGCTTGACAGGAACCCAAGAGACCCAGTACTTC
CASSLTGTQETQYF
>TRBJ1-5|-|-|TRBV6-2/TRBV6-3
TGTGCCAGCAGCTGGGGGCTGTTGGGCAATCAGCCCCAGCATTTT
CASSWGLLGNQPQHF
>TRBJ2-7|TRBD1|-|TRBV6-5
TGTGCCACCCGGGACAGGGGCTTCTCCTACGAGCAGTACTTC
CATRDRGFSYEQYF
>TRBJ1-6|TRBD1|many|TRBV27
TGTGCCAGCAGATCAGGGACAGGGGCCGGTGGGTCCCTCCACTTT
CASRSGTGAGGSLHF
>TRBJ1-1|-|-|TRBV9
TGTGCCAGCAGCCCAAGGAGTTTGAACACTGAAGCTTTCTTT
CASSPRSLNTEAFF
>TRBJ1-2|TRBD1|-|TRBV6-5
TGTGCCAGCAGTTACGGGACAGCCATTTCGGGCTATGGCTACACCTTC
CASSYGTAISGYGYTF
>TRBJ1-1|-|-|TRBV7-8
TGTGCCAGCAGTCAGGACAGAAACACTGAAGCTTTCTTT
CASSQDRNTEAFF
>TRBJ2-5|TRBD1|-|TRBV5-4
TGTGCCAGCAGCACAACCGGGACAGGGGTAGAGACCCAGTACTTC
CASSTTGTGVETQYF
>TRBJ2-7|TRBD2|-|TRBV28
TGTGCCAGCAGTGGACAAGAATACACCGGCGGGAGGAACTGGGAGCAGTACTTC
CASSGQEYTGGRNWEQYF
>TRBJ2-2|-|-|TRBV27
TGTGCCAGCAGTTTGGGGCCGAACACCGGGGAGCTGTTTTTT
CASSLGPNTGELFF
>TRBJ1-5|-|-|TRBV28
TGTGCCAGCAGTTTAGAGTTCGGCAGGGGAGGAGATCAGCCCCAGCATTTT
CASSLEFGRGGDQPQHF
>TRBJ1-2|TRBD1|-|TRBV5-6
TGTGCCAGCAGCTTGGCCAGCAGGGGGTCAGCTAACTATGGCTACACCTTC
CASSLASRGSANYGYTF
>TRBJ2-3|-|once|TRBV6-5
TGTGCCACCTCGAGCGTGAGAGATACGCAGTATTTT
CATSSVRDTQYF
>TRBJ2-3|-|-|TRBV9
TGTGCCAGCAGCGTGGAGGGACAGCCCACAGATACGCAGTATTTT
CASSVEGQPTDTQYF
>TRBJ2-1|-|-|TRBV4-1
TGCGCCAGCAGCCAACAACCGCCGACGTCCTCCTACAATGAGCAGTTCTTC
CASSQQPPTSSYNEQFF
>TRBJ1-1|-|-|TRBV5-1
TGCGCCAGCAGCTTGGGGGGCCCCCTTGAAGCTTTCTTT
CASSLGGPLEAFF
>TRBJ1-5|-|-|TRBV6-2/TRBV6-3
TGTGCCAGCAGTTACGCCAAAAAAGGAATTAGCAATCAGCCCCAGCATTTT
CASSYAKKGISNQPQHF
>TRBJ1-2|TRBD1|-|TRBV29-1
TGCAGCGTTCGGACAGGGTCTAACTATGGCTACACCTTC
CSVRTGSNYGYTF
>TRBJ2-7|-|-|TRBV19
TGTGCCAGTAGTTTGACAGGTAGCTCCTACGAGCAGTACTTC
CASSLTGSSYEQYF
>TRBJ2-1|-|-|TRBV6-5
TGTGCCAGCAGTTTAGAACGGTACAATGAGCAGTTCTTC
CASSLERYNEQFF
>TRBJ2-3|-|-|TRBV10-3
TGTGCCATCAGTGAGACGGCTCGAAGGGGAGATACGCAGTATTTT
CAISETARRGDTQYF
>TRBJ2-5|TRBD2|once|TRBV6-1
TGTGCCAGCAGTGAAAGGGGACTAGCGGGGGGTTGGGAAGAGACCCAGTACTTC
CASSERGLAGGWEETQYF
>TRBJ1-2|TRBD1|-|TRBV6-5
TGTGCCAGCAGCACGGACAGGGAAGCTAACTATGGCTACACCTTC
CASSTDREANYGYTF
>TRBJ1-1|-|few|TRBV5-4
TGTGCCAGCAGCCTAAGAGAGGCGAACACTGAAGCTTTCTTT
CASSLREANTEAFF